The clone carrying this T cell receptor (beta chain) was counted a few times. The sample originates from a study of CD8+ T cells in alopecia areata. Germline V lookup: CDR1 LGHNA, CDR2 YNFKEQ. Trimming cost V 0 bases and J 1 base, with 16 bases left between them. The CDR3 has 17 residues. RNA extraction and reverse transcription yielded cDNA as sequencing template. Generated by immunoSEQ multiplex PCR, the TCRdb table keeps only in-frame clones and is missing some. The top ten clones hold 4.5% of a sample with 120,000 or so clones, around 50% of them seen once. The chain links TRBV4-2 to TRBJ2-7, with a possible D match to TRBD1 (5 bases). This TCR was recovered from a human donor with alopecia areata. The sequenced sample was CD4+ T cells sorted from blood, obtained at week 0. Here the CDR3 DNA reads TGTGCCAGCAGCCAAGATATCGGCGCAGGGAATTCCTACGAGCAGTACTTC. Encoded protein: CASSQDIGAGNSYEQYF.